One sample yielded the 23 T cell receptor beta chains listed below, sequenced in a study of cytomegalovirus exposure and HLA in healthy donors (dated by TCRdb to between 2016 and 2019). The library was built by means of the immunoSEQ multiplex PCR assay. For the multiplex PCR, a mixture combining 60 forward primers for TCR Vbeta segments and 13 reverse primers for TCR Jbeta segments was used. The immuneACCESS repertoire file appears here via TCRdb, limited to in-frame rearrangements. These files lack a portion of the clones; in checked studies, under half of the deficit traces to unresolved V genes, and the cause of the others is not known. For this sample there are almost 200,000 clones; 85% appear just once. The leading ten clones occupy about 2.5% of the sample. The sample comprised PBMCs. Source of these receptors: a woman aged 45-60 years in good health and CMV-seronegative.

This clone was seen only a few times. The V call is TRBV14, the J call TRBJ2-1; the match to TRBD1 covers 8 bases. The CDR3 has 15 residues. V lost 4 bases, J lost 0 bases, and 2 bases stayed unmatched. Germline V lookup: CDR1 SGHDN, CDR2 FVKESK. CDR3 residues: CASSRTGLSYNEQFF. Here the CDR3 DNA reads TGTGCCAGCAGCCGGACAGGGCTCTCCTACAATGAGCAGTTCTTC.

This clone was seen once. Here the CDR3 DNA reads TGTGCCACCAGCAGCGCTCAGGGATCGGGACAGCAAAGTTACGAGCAGTACTTC. Translation: CATSSAQGSGQQSYEQYF. This chain joins TRBV15 and TRBJ2-7, with TRBD1 identical over 7 bases. Unmatched junction bases numbered 18, after V lost 3 bases and J lost 4 bases. The CDR3 is made up of 18 amino acids. Germline-derived CDR1 and CDR2 are LNHNV and YYDKDF (reference sequence).

The DNA for the CDR3 is TGTGCCAGCAGCTTAGCTCCTTCTTCGTCCCGGTCCCAAGAGACCCAGTACTTC. It yields the protein CASSLAPSSSRSQETQYF. V and J are TRBV7-8 and TRBJ2-5; D gene unclear. Germline V gives CDR1 SGHVS, CDR2 FQNEAQ. Trimming removed 0 bases from V and 1 base from J, with 18 bases in between. The CDR3 totals 18 residues.

The CDR3 DNA sequence: TGTGCCAGCAGCTTAGATCAAGGGCTAGCGGCTGAGCAGTTCTTC. Translating it yields CASSLDQGLAAEQFF. The J gene is TRBJ2-1, the V gene TRBV11-3, with 7 bases aligning to TRBD2. Germline loops: CDR1 SGHNT, CDR2 YENEEA. The CDR3 has 15 residues. V shed 0 bases, J shed 9 bases, and the junction held 8 bases outside the gene matches.

This clone was detected only once. The chain has TRBV28 and TRBJ2-1; 9 positions match TRBD2. Per the germline V gene, CDR1 is MDHEN and CDR2 is SYDVKM. The CDR3 spans 14 residues. Trimming at V came to 6 bases and at J to 12 bases, leaving 12 bases not matched to a gene. The CDR3 nucleotides read TGTGCCAGCAGGACGACCCGCGGGAGGGCCTGGCAGTTCTTC. Its protein is CASRTTRGRAWQFF.

About this clone itself: Different DNA sequences within this sample yield the same CDR3. V and J are TRBV7-9 and TRBJ1-5; 9 nucleotides match TRBD1. The germline V gene has CDR1 SEHNR and CDR2 FQNEAQ (reference sequence). CDR3 length: 14 amino acids. Unmatched junction bases numbered 1, after V lost 3 bases and J lost 4 bases. As DNA, the CDR3 is TGTGCCAGCAGCTTGACAGGGGGGAATCAGCCCCAGCATTTT. Its translation: CASSLTGGNQPQHF.

This chain links TRBV14 with TRBJ1-1; D gene unclear. Germline V gives CDR1 SGHDN, CDR2 FVKESK. The CDR3 runs 15 residues. Trimming shortened V by 0 bases and J by 3 bases, and 11 bases separated the two germline ends. The CDR3 DNA reads as TGTGCCAGCAGCCAAGACGAGGGTATGGACACTGAAGCTTTCTTT. Amino acids: CASSQDEGMDTEAFF.

Written as DNA, the CDR3 is TGTGCCAGCAGCTTGGACCCCAGGGAGGGTGAGCAGTACTTC. Amino acid sequence: CASSLDPREGEQYF. This chain connects TRBV7-3 to TRBJ2-7, with TRBD2 matching over 7 bases. This CDR3 is 14 amino acids long. Germline V gives CDR1 SGHTA, CDR2 FQGTGA. V trimming: 3 bases; J trimming: 7 bases; junction bases outside the gene matches: 9.

This clone has just a few counts. One end of the junction is discordant with germline, which a read error may explain. V is TRBV7-9 and J is TRBJ2-2; the match to TRBD1 covers 9 bases. The CDR3 contains 16 residues. Germline lookup yields CDR1 SEHNR and CDR2 FQNEAQ (reference sequence). The chain's CDR3 is CSSSLGQGTKAGELFF. The CDR3 DNA follows: TGTTCCAGCAGCCTCGGACAGGGGACAAAGGCCGGGGAGCTGTTTTTT.

This clone was detected only a few times. The rearrangement uses TRBV6-1 and TRBJ1-1, with D possibly being TRBD1 (5 bases). Germline loops: CDR1 MNHNS, CDR2 SASEGT. V lost 10 bases to trimming and J lost 7 bases, with 19 bases between them. CDR3 length: 13 residues. CDR3 in DNA: TGTGCCACGGGGAGGAACTCAGGGCTTGAAGCTTTCTTT. It codes for CATGRNSGLEAFF.

The genes are TRBV6-5 and TRBJ2-7, with D maybe TRBD1 (5 bases). V was pared by 7 bases and J by 3 bases, with 7 bases between. CDR1 is MNHEY and CDR2 is SVGAGI in the germline V gene. The CDR3 has 11 residues. This chain's CDR3 is CASTRGYEQYF. CDR3 DNA: TGTGCCAGCACTAGGGGCTACGAGCAGTACTTC.

This clone showed up just a few times. The J gene is TRBJ2-1, the V gene TRBV10-3, with 16 bases fitting TRBD2. Germline-derived CDR1 and CDR2 are ENHRY and SYGVKD. With V trimmed by 5 bases and J by 9 bases, 13 bases remained unmatched. This CDR3 is 18 amino acids long. In nucleotides, the CDR3 is TGTGCCATCAGTCCCGGGACTAGCGGGAGGGCCTCTCGGGGTGAGCAGTTCTTC. It yields the protein CAISPGTSGRASRGEQFF.

The rearrangement joins TRBV6-5 to TRBJ1-2; 7 bases map to TRBD1. CDR1 and CDR2 from the germline V gene are MNHEY and SVGAGI. J was trimmed by 6 bases and V by 6 bases; bases with no gene match: 7. This CDR3 region has 13 residues. CDR3 DNA sequence: TGTGCCAGCAGCATCGACAGGGCCGATGGCTACACCTTC. Protein: CASSIDRADGYTF.

The V gene is TRBV5-4, the J gene TRBJ2-5, with D possibly TRBD2 on 7 matching bases. V was clipped by 0 bases and J by 5 bases, with 14 bases between them. Germline CDR1 SGHNT, CDR2 YYREEE (reference sequence). This CDR3 has 15 residues. DNA of the CDR3: TGTGCCAGCAGCTTGGAGGCGGGGGCAGGGGAGACCCAGTACTTC. Its protein is CASSLEAGAGETQYF.

The chain uses TRBV9 and TRBJ2-1; 7 bases are shared with TRBD2. V dropped 3 bases and J dropped 7; count of bases not matched to a gene: 13. The CDR3 contains 16 residues. Germline V gene data show CDR1 as SGDLS and CDR2 as YYNGEE. In nucleotides, the CDR3 is TGTGCCAGCAGCGCCGGGCCGGCGGGAGCTCCAAATGAGCAGTTCTTC. Amino acids: CASSAGPAGAPNEQFF.

V usage is TRBV27 and J usage is TRBJ2-2; the D gene is possibly TRBD1 (5 bases). Germline V CDR1 and CDR2: MNHEY, SMNVEV (reference sequence). This CDR3 is 13 amino acids long. V was cut by 8 bases and J by 2 bases, with 9 bases left in between. The CDR3 DNA sequence: TGTGCCAGCGGGGCTTTTAACACCGGGGAGCTGTTTTTT. Translated: CASGAFNTGELFF.

The chain uses TRBV28 and TRBJ2-7; 9 nucleotides agree with TRBD1. Germline trimming cut 6 bases from V and 7 bases from J; bases unmatched to any gene: 16. Germline CDR1 and CDR2: MDHEN and SYDVKM. The CDR3 runs to 16 residues. The CDR3 DNA follows: TGTGCCAGCAGACCAAGAACCGGGACAGGGTGGGAGGAGCAGTACTTC. As protein: CASRPRTGTGWEEQYF.

V usage is TRBV7-7 and J usage is TRBJ1-2; no reliable D call. CDR1 and CDR2 (germline): SSHAT, FNYEAQ (reference sequence). CDR3 length: 13 residues. The V end lost 2 bases, the J end lost 7 bases, and 11 bases lay between the germline ends. CDR3 protein: CASSLLKSGGYTF. Written as DNA, the CDR3 is TGTGCCAGCAGCTTATTGAAATCGGGTGGCTACACCTTC.

The sample holds one count of this clone. The gene calls are TRBV6-1 and TRBJ1-5; no clear D gene. The germline CDR1 and CDR2 sequences are MNHNS and SASEGT. The CDR3 totals 15 residues. V was trimmed by 7 bases and J by 6 bases, leaving 19 bases between them. The CDR3 region is CASTPVGGSVQPQHF. As DNA, the CDR3 is TGTGCCAGCACCCCCGTAGGAGGGTCCGTTCAGCCCCAGCATTTT.

This clone was detected only once. The J gene is TRBJ1-1, the V gene TRBV7-2; perhaps TRBD1 as D (6 bases). Germline V gene sequence: CDR1 SGHTA, CDR2 FQGNSA. The germline V and J ends were trimmed by 5 bases and 7 bases, with 17 bases remaining between them. This CDR3 spans 14 amino acids. The CDR3 DNA sequence: TGTGCCAGCAGCCGACGGTATGAAGGGGGTGAAGCTTTCTTT. It is translated as CASSRRYEGGEAFF.

The chain carries TRBV30 and TRBJ2-7; 8 bases match TRBD2. The CDR3 has 19 amino acids. From germline, CDR1 is GTSNPN and CDR2 SVGIG (reference sequence). Unmatched junction bases numbered 18, after V lost 2 bases and J lost 0 bases. The CDR3 DNA sequence: TGTGCCTGGAGTATTTTGGGGCCAATAGCGGGGCCAAACTCCTACGAGCAGTACTTC. It encodes CAWSILGPIAGPNSYEQYF.

This sequence joins TRBV28 and TRBJ2-7, with a possible D match to TRBD1 (6 bases). CDR3 size: 14 residues. Germline V gene lookup returns CDR1 MDHEN and CDR2 SYDVKM. V gave up 2 bases and J gave up 4 bases, with 12 bases separating them. The CDR3 DNA sequence: TGTGCCAGCAGTTTAGGCAGGGGCCCGTACGAGCAGTACTTC. It codes for CASSLGRGPYEQYF.

The chain carries TRBV19 and TRBJ2-1; tentatively, D is TRBD1 (5 bases). The ends were cut back, 0 bases at V and 7 bases at J, with 19 bases in the middle. CDR3 size: 17 residues. Germline loops: CDR1 LNHDA, CDR2 SQIVND (reference sequence). CDR3 DNA sequence: TGTGCCAGTAGTATAGATCTAGGGGCTCCTGGACAAAATGAGCAGTTCTTC. Protein sequence: CASSIDLGAPGQNEQFF.